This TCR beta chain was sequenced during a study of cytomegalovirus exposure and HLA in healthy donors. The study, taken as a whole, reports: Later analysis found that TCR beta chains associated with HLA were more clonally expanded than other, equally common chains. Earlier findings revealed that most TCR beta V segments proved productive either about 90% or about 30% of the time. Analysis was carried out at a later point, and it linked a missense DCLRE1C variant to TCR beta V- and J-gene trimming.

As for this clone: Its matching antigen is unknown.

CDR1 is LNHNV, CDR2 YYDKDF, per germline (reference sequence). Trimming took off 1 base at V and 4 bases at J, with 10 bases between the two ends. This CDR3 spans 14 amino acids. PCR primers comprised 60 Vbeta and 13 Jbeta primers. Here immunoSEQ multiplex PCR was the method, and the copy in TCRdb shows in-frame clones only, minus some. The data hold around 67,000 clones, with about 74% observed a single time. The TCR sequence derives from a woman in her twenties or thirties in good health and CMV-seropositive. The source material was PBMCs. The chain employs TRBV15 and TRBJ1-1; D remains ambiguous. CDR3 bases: TGTGCCACCAGCAGAGTTCGGGAGTCCACTGAAGCTTTCTTT. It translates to CATSRVRESTEAFF.